A single sample is the source of the 16 T cell receptor beta chains below, sequenced in a study of T cells in Graves' hyperthyroidism and ophthalmopathy. Template material for amplifying TCR beta CDR3 regions consisted of RNA transcripts. Initially, a first-round RT-PCR of the TCR CDR3 employed the HTBI primer set. TCRdb re-called the multiplex PCR reads with MiXCR, one entry per CDR3 protein. The sample holds about 400,000 distinct CDR3 sequences, about 15% seen once. Material for sequencing was blood. The receptors originated from a woman under 40 with Graves' ophthalmopathy.

The table lists this clonotype with many counts. The chain links TRBV12-3 or TRBV12-4 to TRBJ2-1; 9 bases are shared with TRBD2. V dropped 3 bases and J dropped 6; count of bases not matched to a gene: 6. CDR3 length: 15 amino acids. The CDR3 sequence is CASSFSGGRGNEQFF. As DNA, the CDR3 is TGTGCCAGCAGTTTCAGCGGGGGGCGGGGCAATGAGCAGTTCTTC.

The rearrangement links TRBV12-3 or TRBV12-4 to TRBJ2-7, with TRBD2 matching 10 bases. The ends lost 4 bases at V and 7 bases at J; junction bases unmatched: 7. The CDR3 has 14 residues. CDR3 sequence: CASSSPGLANEQYF. The CDR3 DNA follows: TGTGCCAGCAGTTCTCCGGGACTAGCGAATGAGCAGTACTTC.

This clonotype was found many times. The chain employs TRBV7-9 and TRBJ1-2; no reliable D call. Deletions cut 5 bases from V and 8 bases from J, with 15 bases between. The CDR3 has 13 residues. In germline, CDR1 is SEHNR, CDR2 FQNEAQ (reference sequence). The CDR3 DNA is TGTGCCAGCAGCCAGAGGGCAGGACGGGGCTACACCTTC. This encodes CASSQRAGRGYTF. Full variable domain (outside the CDR3, taken from reference TRBV7-9 and TRBJ1-2): DTGVSQNPRHKITKRGQNVTFRCDPISEHNRLYWYRQTLGQGPEFLTYFQNEAQLEKSRLLSDRFSAERPKGSFSTLEIQRTEQGDSAMYLCASSQRAGRGYTFGSGTRLTVV.

This clonotype was seen many times. The gene calls are TRBV3-1 and TRBJ2-7; TRBD2 aligns across 7 bases. The germline V gene has CDR1 LGHDT and CDR2 YNNKEL (reference sequence). The V segment lost 0 bases and the J segment 2 bases; nucleotides outside the gene matches: 10. The CDR3 spans 17 residues. Here the CDR3 DNA reads TGTGCCAGCAGCCAAGAAGTCTTCGGCGGGGGAGCCTACGAGCAGTACTTC. Its protein product is CASSQEVFGGGAYEQYF.

The chain employs TRBV2 and TRBJ2-3, with 7 bases aligning to TRBD2. The CDR3 sequence is 14 residues long. Germline V gene lookup returns CDR1 SNHLY and CDR2 FYNNEI. The V and J ends lost 3 bases and 6 bases, in that order; junction bases with no gene match: 6. For the CDR3, the DNA is TGTGCCAGCAGTGATCGGCTAGCGGCTGATACGCAGTATTTT. Translating gives CASSDRLAADTQYF.

This clonotype appeared many times. This chain uses TRBV20-1 with TRBJ1-1; a weak D match, TRBD1 (6 bases). This CDR3 is built from 13 residues. Trimming shortened V by 6 bases and J by 0 bases, and 11 bases separated the two germline ends. Germline loops: CDR1 DFQATT, CDR2 SNEGSKA (reference sequence). The CDR3 region has the DNA TGCAGTGCAAACGGACAGATGAACACTGAAGCTTTCTTT. This codes for CSANGQMNTEAFF.

This clonotype has a count of ten or more. The V and J genes are TRBV13 and TRBJ1-1, with D unresolved. V lost 1 base, J lost 2 bases, and 5 bases lay in between. The CDR3 totals 13 residues. CDR1 and CDR2 (germline): PRHDT, FYEKMQ (reference sequence). CDR3 in DNA: TGTGCCAGCAGCTTAGCCCGTAACACTGAAGCTTTCTTT. As protein: CASSLARNTEAFF.

This clonotype came up many times. This chain joins TRBV28 and TRBJ2-7; the D gene is possibly TRBD1 (6 bases). V was shortened by 5 bases and J by 7 bases, with 21 bases between the two germline ends. The CDR3 has 15 residues. Looked up from germline, CDR1 is MDHEN and CDR2 is SYDVKM. CDR3 DNA sequence: TGTGCCAGCAGTGAGTCCGGGACACCTATCGATGAGCAGTACTTC. Its protein product is CASSESGTPIDEQYF. The full variable domain, its missing parts supplied by reference TRBV28 and TRBJ2-7, is DVKVTQSSRYLVKRTGEKVFLECVQDMDHENMFWYRQDPGLGLRLIYFSYDVKMKEKGDIPEGYSVSREKKERFSLILESASTNQTSMYLCASSESGTPIDEQYFGPGTRLTVT.

The chain carries TRBV4-2 and TRBJ2-3; D possibly corresponds to TRBD2 (7 bases). This CDR3 spans 15 amino acids. Looked up from germline, CDR1 is LGHNA and CDR2 is YNFKEQ. The V and J ends lost 9 bases and 4 bases respectively, with 20 bases between them. CDR3 bases: TGTGCCAGTCAGCGGCTTGGGGGGGGCCCAGATACGCAGTATTTT. It is translated as CASQRLGGGPDTQYF.

This chain links TRBV9 with TRBJ2-3; tentatively, D is TRBD2 (6 bases). Looked up from germline, CDR1 is SGDLS and CDR2 is YYNGEE. V gave up 4 bases and J gave up 0 bases, with 12 bases separating them. The CDR3 has 15 amino acids. CDR3: CASSRLDSSTDTQYF. The CDR3 nucleotides are TGTGCCAGCAGCCGACTAGACTCTAGCACAGATACGCAGTATTTT.

In this sample, this clonotype turned up a few times. V is TRBV10-2 and J is TRBJ2-2; weak D call: TRBD2 (5 bases). The germline V gene encodes CDR1 WSHSY and CDR2 SAAADI. The germline V and J ends were trimmed by 8 bases and 4 bases, with 20 bases remaining between them. This CDR3 is 16 amino acids long. This CDR3 is CASGWTLLTRTGELFF. CDR3 coding DNA: TGCGCCAGCGGCTGGACTCTCCTCACGCGCACCGGGGAGCTGTTTTTT.

The rearrangement uses TRBV28 and TRBJ1-4; the D gene is possibly TRBD1 (5 bases). Trimming removed 3 bases from V and 3 bases from J, with 11 bases in between. Germline assignment: CDR1 MDHEN and CDR2 SYDVKM. This CDR3 has 15 residues. The CDR3 bases are TGTGCCAGCAGTTTCGTTGGGACCTCTAATGAAAAACTGTTTTTT. As protein: CASSFVGTSNEKLFF.

This clonotype showed up many times. This chain links TRBV24-1 with TRBJ1-2, with D hard to call. CDR3 size: 12 residues. The germline V and J ends were trimmed by 9 bases and 8 bases, with 15 bases remaining between them. Germline lookup yields CDR1 KGHDR and CDR2 SFDVKD. CDR3 bases: TGTGCCACCGCATCGGGTAGTGGCGGCTACACCTTC. The encoded protein is CATASGSGGYTF.

This clonotype occurred many times. The chain employs TRBV30 and TRBJ1-2; no clear D. The CDR3 runs to 14 residues. Germline V gene data show CDR1 as GTSNPN and CDR2 as SVGIG (reference sequence). V was pared by 1 base and J by 4 bases, with 13 bases between. The DNA for the CDR3 is TGTGCCTGGAGTGGCAAGCTCCTGGTCTATGGCTACACCTTC. It is translated as CAWSGKLLVYGYTF.

This clonotype was found a few times. The CDR3 DNA is TGCAGTGCTAGATCGCCGACAGGTGGCCAAGAGACCCAGTACTTC. Encoded protein: CSARSPTGGQETQYF. The chain uses TRBV20-1 and TRBJ2-5; D possibly corresponds to TRBD1 (6 bases). Trimming shortened V by 2 bases and J by 1 base, and 14 bases separated the two germline ends. The germline gives CDR1 DFQATT, CDR2 SNEGSKA (reference sequence). The CDR3 runs to 15 residues.

This clonotype was observed many times. This sequence joins TRBV10-3 and TRBJ2-3; unclear D gene. CDR3 length: 17 residues. Germline CDR1 ENHRY, CDR2 SYGVKD. V was pared by 6 bases and J by 1 base, with 20 bases between. CDR3 DNA sequence: TGTGCCATCAGCTCACCACACTCCGACCCCCGCACAGATACGCAGTATTTT. It translates to CAISSPHSDPRTDTQYF.